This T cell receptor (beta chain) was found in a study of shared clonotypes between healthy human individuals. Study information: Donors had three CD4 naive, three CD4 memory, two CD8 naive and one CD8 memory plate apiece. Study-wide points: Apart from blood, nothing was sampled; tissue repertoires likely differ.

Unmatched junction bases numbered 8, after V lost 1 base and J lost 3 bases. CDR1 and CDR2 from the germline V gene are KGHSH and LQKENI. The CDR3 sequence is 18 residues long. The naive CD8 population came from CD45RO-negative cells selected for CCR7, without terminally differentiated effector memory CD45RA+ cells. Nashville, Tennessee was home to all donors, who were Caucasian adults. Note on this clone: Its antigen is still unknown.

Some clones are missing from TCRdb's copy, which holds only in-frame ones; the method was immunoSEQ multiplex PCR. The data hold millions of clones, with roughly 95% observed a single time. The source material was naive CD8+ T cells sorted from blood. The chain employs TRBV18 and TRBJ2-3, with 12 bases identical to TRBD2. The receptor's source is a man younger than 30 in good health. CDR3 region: CASSPQGLAGYKTDTQYF. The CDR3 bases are TGTGCCAGCTCACCACAAGGACTAGCGGGATATAAGACAGATACGCAGTATTTT. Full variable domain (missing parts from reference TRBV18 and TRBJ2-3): NAGVMQNPRHLVRRRGQEARLRCSPMKGHSHVYWYRQLPEEGLKFMVYLQKENIIDESGMPKERFSAEFPKEGPSILRIQQVVRGDSAAYFCASSPQGLAGYKTDTQYFGPGTRLTVL.